These 20 T cell receptor beta chains originate from one sample sequenced in a study of blood T cells in healthy people across ages. Then a second PCR, running about 7 to 11 cycles, was carried out with a sample-barcoded 5' primer and a J-beta primer mix. Each CDR3 protein gets one entry after TCRdb re-called the 5' RACE reads with MiXCR. The profile shows roughly 730,000 distinct CDR3 sequences, just over 55% of them singletons. Sequencing was done on a sample of blood. These TCRs come from a man aged 35-49 years in good health.

The chain carries TRBV2 and TRBJ2-5; D remains unclear. The assigned J gene may be wrong: the sequence end matches TRBJ2-7 better. The CDR3 covers 14 residues. CDR1 and CDR2 (germline): SNHLY, FYNNEI. CDR3 nucleotides: TGTGCCAGCAGTGATCGGGCCAGCTCCTACGAGCAGTACTTC. Its protein is CASSDRASSYEQYF.

Turning to this clonotype: The DNA is omitted, as the CDR3 cannot be located on it reliably, and the CDR3 follows TCRdb's listing. The chain uses TRBV4-3 and TRBJ1-2. From germline, CDR1 is LGHNA and CDR2 YSLEER. Counting both end residues, the CDR3 totals 15 amino acids. CDR3 protein: CASSQAGLANYLCTF.

This chain links TRBV7-8 with TRBJ2-4, with a possible D match to TRBD1 (8 bases). The CDR3 totals 18 residues. Trimming took off 0 bases at V and 14 bases at J, with 29 bases between the two ends. The V gene's germline CDR1 is SGHVS and CDR2 FQNEAQ. CDR3 sequence reads: CASSLAQASASGGTGEYF. CDR3 coding DNA: TGTGCCAGCAGCTTAGCGCAGGCCTCGGCTAGCGGAGGGACAGGAGAGTACTTC. The variable domain in full, completed from reference TRBV7-8 and TRBJ2-4, reads GAGVSQSPRYKVAKRGQDVALRCDPISGHVSLFWYQQALGQGPEFLTYFQNEAQLDKSGLPSDRFFAERPEGSVSTLKIQRTQQEDSAVYLCASSLAQASASGGTGEYFGAGTRLSVL.

The chain combines TRBV28 with TRBJ2-7; 8 bases agree with TRBD1. The last part of the DNA fits TRBJ2-5 better; the J call may be wrong. This CDR3 is built from 16 residues. Germline CDR1 and CDR2: MDHEN and SYDVKM. The CDR3 DNA sequence: TGTGCCAGCAGTTTCGGGGGCAGGGGGCGCGAGGAGACCCAGTACTTC. This gives the protein CASSFGGRGREETQYF.

The chain uses TRBV20-1 and TRBJ1-6; perhaps TRBD1 as D (5 bases). CDR1 is DFQATT, CDR2 SNEGSKA, per germline (reference sequence). Trimming cost V 3 bases and J 5 bases, with 14 bases left between them. CDR3 length equals 15 residues. CDR3 sequence: CSARLSGGDNSPLHF. CDR3 DNA: TGCAGTGCTAGGTTGAGCGGGGGTGATAATTCACCCCTCCACTTT.

This sequence joins TRBV6-2 or TRBV6-3 and TRBJ2-1; TRBD1 aligns across 7 bases. The CDR3 has 15 amino acids. The germline CDR1 and CDR2 sequences are MNHEY and SVGEGT. V trimming: 6 bases; J trimming: 3 bases; junction bases outside the gene matches: 8. CDR3 amino acids: CASSAGTDLYNEQFF. As DNA, the CDR3 is TGTGCCAGCAGCGCCGGGACAGATCTCTACAATGAGCAGTTCTTC.

This chain uses TRBV4-1 with TRBJ2-3; possibly TRBD2 for D (6 bases). Germline assignment: CDR1 MGHRA and CDR2 YSYEKL. Trimming removed 3 bases at V and 0 bases at J, with 16 bases between. This CDR3 spans 17 amino acids. CDR3 loop: CASSQRIGTGSTDTQYF. The CDR3 nucleotides read TGCGCCAGCAGCCAGAGAATTGGGACTGGGAGCACAGATACGCAGTATTTT.

This clonotype has more than one count but fewer than ten. This chain uses TRBV28 with TRBJ2-4, with 10 bases lining up with TRBD1. Germline values: CDR1 MDHEN, CDR2 SYDVKM. The CDR3 runs 17 residues. Trimming at V came to 4 bases and at J to 4 bases, leaving 10 bases not matched to a gene. Here the CDR3 DNA reads TGTGCCAGCAGTTCTGGAGGGACAGGGGTTAGAAAAAACATTCAGTACTTC. Translation gives CASSSGGTGVRKNIQYF.

The chain joins TRBV20-1 to TRBJ2-3; 8 bases agree with TRBD2. V was pared by 6 bases and J by 3 bases, with 11 bases of the junction left unmatched. CDR1 is DFQATT, CDR2 SNEGSKA, per germline (reference sequence). There are 15 residues in the CDR3. The CDR3 DNA reads as TGCAGTGCCAGACAACCGAGCGGGAGTACAGATACGCAGTATTTT. The encoded protein is CSARQPSGSTDTQYF.

The chain couples TRBV6-2 or TRBV6-3 to TRBJ2-2; 9 nucleotides line up with TRBD2. V lost 0 bases, J lost 3 bases, and 5 bases stayed unmatched. This CDR3 comprises 17 residues. Germline-derived CDR1 and CDR2 are MNHEY and SVGEGT. The DNA for the CDR3 is TGTGCCAGCAGTTACTCCAGCGGGGGGCAGGACACCGGGGAGCTGTTTTTT. Residues: CASSYSSGGQDTGELFF.

The chain couples TRBV11-1 to TRBJ1-6; tentative D call: TRBD1 (5 bases). The ends were cut back, 5 bases at V and 6 bases at J, with 14 bases in the middle. The CDR3 has 15 residues. Germline CDR1 and CDR2: SGHAT and FQDESV (reference sequence). CDR3 in DNA: TGTGCCAGCAGCCCACAGGCAGCGACTAATTCACCCCTCCACTTT. Its translation is CASSPQAATNSPLHF. The whole variable domain, filled in from reference TRBV11-1 and TRBJ1-6, reads EAEVAQSPRYKITEKSQAVAFWCDPISGHATLYWYRQILGQGPELLVQFQDESVVDDSQLPKDRFSAERLKGVDSTLKIQPAELGDSAMYLCASSPQAATNSPLHFGNGTRLTVT.

This clonotype was counted a single time. The rearrangement links TRBV7-9 to TRBJ1-1; TRBD1 aligns across 12 bases. The CDR3 spans 19 residues. V shed 4 bases, J shed 1 base, and the junction held 13 bases outside the gene matches. CDR1 is SEHNR and CDR2 is FQNEAQ in the germline V gene (reference sequence). CDR3 residues: CASSSFIRDRGLSNTEAFF. CDR3 sequence (DNA): TGTGCCAGCAGCTCGTTTATCCGGGACAGGGGGCTCTCGAACACTGAAGCTTTCTTT.

V usage is TRBV12-3 or TRBV12-4 and J usage is TRBJ1-2; 9 bases map to TRBD1. V was clipped by 6 bases and J by 3 bases; unmatched bases: 5. This CDR3 is built from 14 residues. The CDR3, as DNA: TGTGCCAGCAGGACGACAGGGGGAGACTATGGCTACACCTTC. This codes for CASRTTGGDYGYTF.

The V gene is TRBV6-6, the J gene TRBJ1-2, with 9 bases identical to TRBD1. Germline V gives CDR1 MNHNY, CDR2 SVGAGI (reference sequence). V gave up 2 bases and J gave up 6 bases; unmatched junction bases: 4. This CDR3 region has 14 residues. The CDR3 here is CASSYNRGLDGYTF. Here the CDR3 DNA reads TGTGCCAGCAGTTACAACAGGGGGCTTGATGGCTACACCTTC.

The CDR3 loop reads CASSQTIREYNSPLHF. In DNA, the CDR3 is TGCGCCAGCAGCCAGACGATCCGGGAGTATAATTCACCCCTCCACTTT. V gene TRBV4-3 combines with J gene TRBJ1-6; D is unclear. Germline V CDR1 and CDR2: LGHNA, YSLEER. This CDR3 is 16 amino acids long. The ends were cut back, 3 bases at V and 4 bases at J, with 13 bases in the middle.

V usage is TRBV6-4 and J usage is TRBJ1-5, with D tentatively TRBD1 (5 bases). This CDR3 has 14 residues. V lost 5 bases to trimming and J lost 7 bases, with 15 bases between them. Germline V gives CDR1 MRHNA, CDR2 SNTAGT. CDR3 amino acids: CASSYVTDGQPQHF. Here the CDR3 DNA reads TGTGCCAGCAGTTATGTGACAGATGGCCAGCCCCAGCATTTT.

V gene TRBV20-1 combines with J gene TRBJ2-3, with 11 bases matching TRBD2. CDR3 length equals 16 residues. Germline CDR1 is DFQATT and CDR2 is SNEGSKA (reference sequence). V lost 6 bases, J lost 4 bases, and 12 bases stayed unmatched. DNA for the CDR3: TGCAGTGCCCCTTTAGCGGGGGGGGAGGTTTCAGATACGCAGTATTTT. Its protein product is CSAPLAGGEVSDTQYF.

This clonotype was detected once. V gene TRBV3-1 combines with J gene TRBJ2-5; D might be TRBD1 (6 bases). Germline V lookup: CDR1 LGHDT, CDR2 YNNKEL (reference sequence). V lost 0 bases to trimming and J lost 3 bases, with 8 bases between them. The CDR3 runs 14 residues. In nucleotides, the CDR3 is TGTGCCAGCAGCCAAGAGGACAGAGAAGAGACCCAGTACTTC. It encodes CASSQEDREETQYF.

V usage is TRBV19 and J usage is TRBJ1-2; 12 bases map to TRBD1. The CDR3 is 15 amino acids. With 6 bases clipped from V and 4 bases from J, the junction kept 6 bases outside the gene matches. Germline values: CDR1 LNHDA, CDR2 SQIVND (reference sequence). CDR3 sequence reads: CASSQVGQGAYGYTF. The CDR3 nucleotides read TGTGCCAGTAGCCAAGTGGGACAGGGGGCCTATGGCTACACCTTC.

This clonotype was seen a handful of times. The chain recombines TRBV20-1 with TRBJ2-1, with 7 positions matching TRBD2. Per germline, CDR1 DFQATT and CDR2 SNEGSKA (reference sequence). V was pared by 3 bases and J by 12 bases, with 8 bases of the junction left unmatched. The length of the CDR3 is 12 residues. As DNA, the CDR3 is TGCAGTGCTAGGGGGGACTACACGGGGCAGTTCTTC. Protein: CSARGDYTGQFF.